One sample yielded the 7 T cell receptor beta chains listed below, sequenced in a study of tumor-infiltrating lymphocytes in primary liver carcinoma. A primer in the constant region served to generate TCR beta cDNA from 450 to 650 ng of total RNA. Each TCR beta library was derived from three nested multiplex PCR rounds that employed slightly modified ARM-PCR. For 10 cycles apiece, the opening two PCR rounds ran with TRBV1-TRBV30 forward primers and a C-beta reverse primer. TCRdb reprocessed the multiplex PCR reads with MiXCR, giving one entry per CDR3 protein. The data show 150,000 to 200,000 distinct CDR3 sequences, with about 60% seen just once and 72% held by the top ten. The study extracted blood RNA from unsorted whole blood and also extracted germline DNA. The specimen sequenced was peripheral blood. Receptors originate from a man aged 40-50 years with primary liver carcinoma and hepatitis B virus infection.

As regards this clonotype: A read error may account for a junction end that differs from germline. CDR3 amino acids: CASSATGGWHLTSYKQYF. The CDR3 coding sequence is TGTGCCAGCAGTGCTACAGGCGGCTGGCACCTGACCTCCTACAAGCAGTACTTC. The J gene is TRBJ2-7, the V gene TRBV6-1; TRBD1 might be the D (5 bases). The CDR3 is made up of 18 amino acids. Per germline, CDR1 MNHNS and CDR2 SASEGT.

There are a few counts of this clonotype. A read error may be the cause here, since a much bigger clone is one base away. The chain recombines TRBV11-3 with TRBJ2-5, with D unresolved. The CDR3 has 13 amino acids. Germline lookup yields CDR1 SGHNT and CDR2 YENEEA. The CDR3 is CVSSFTAAETQYF. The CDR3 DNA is TGTGTCAGCAGCTTTACGGCGGCTGAGACCCAGTACTTC.

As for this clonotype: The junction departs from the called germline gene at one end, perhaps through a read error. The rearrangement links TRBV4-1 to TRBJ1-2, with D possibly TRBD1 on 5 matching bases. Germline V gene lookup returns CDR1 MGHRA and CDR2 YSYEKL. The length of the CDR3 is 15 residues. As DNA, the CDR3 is TGCGCCAGCAGCCTCAGTAACGCAGGGAACTATGGCTGCACCTTC. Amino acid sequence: CASSLSNAGNYGCTF.

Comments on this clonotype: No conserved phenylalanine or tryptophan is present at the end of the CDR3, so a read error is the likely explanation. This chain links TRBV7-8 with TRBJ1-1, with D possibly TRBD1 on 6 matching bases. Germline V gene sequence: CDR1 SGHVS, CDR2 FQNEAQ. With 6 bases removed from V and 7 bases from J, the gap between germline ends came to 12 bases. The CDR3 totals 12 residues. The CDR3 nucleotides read TGTGCCAGCAGTCCACAGGGCGGTGAAGCTTTCATT. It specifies CASSPQGGEAFI.

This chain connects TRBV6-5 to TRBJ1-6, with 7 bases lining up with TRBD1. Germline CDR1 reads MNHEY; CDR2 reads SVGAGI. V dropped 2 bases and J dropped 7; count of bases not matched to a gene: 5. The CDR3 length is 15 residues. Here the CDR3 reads CASSYTTGDNSPLHF. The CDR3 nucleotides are TGTGCCAGCAGTTACACAACAGGGGACAATTCACCCCTCCACTTT.

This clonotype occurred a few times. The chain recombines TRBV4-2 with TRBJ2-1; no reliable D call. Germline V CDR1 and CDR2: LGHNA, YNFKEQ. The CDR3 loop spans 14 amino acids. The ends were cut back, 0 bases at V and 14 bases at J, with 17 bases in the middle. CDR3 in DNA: TGTGCCAGCAGCCAAGATCCAGGACCGCATGGGGAGTTCTTC. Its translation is CASSQDPGPHGEFF.

For the CDR3, the DNA is TGTGCCAGCAGTCAGGGGATAGTGCACACCGGGGAGCTGTTTTTT. Residues: CASSQGIVHTGELFF. The rearrangement links TRBV12-3 or TRBV12-4 to TRBJ2-2, with TRBD1 as a possible D gene (6 bases). With 5 bases removed from V and 3 bases from J, the gap between germline ends came to 13 bases. The CDR3 length is 15 residues.